This T cell receptor (beta chain) stems from a study of blood T cell repertoires in COVID-19. As for the study in general: T cells, B-cell-depleted T cells, or PBMCs supplied cDNA or gDNA.

In assigning cohorts, the study relied on participant-reported clinical history. Exposed volunteers were people who met a COVID-19 case within 2 weeks before study entry. The germline CDR1 and CDR2 sequences are SGHRS and YFSETQ. Trimming removed 6 bases at V and 5 bases at J, with 22 bases between. The CDR3 runs to 16 residues. Here immunoSEQ multiplex PCR was the method, and the copy in TCRdb shows in-frame clones only, minus some. The sample consists of approximately 200,000 clones, 86% of them appearing once. This clone came up once. Specimen: PBMCs or T cells enriched from blood (not recorded which). The rearrangement links TRBV5-1 to TRBJ2-3; a weak D match, TRBD2 (5 bases). This TCR derives from a woman aged 25 to 39 who had been exposed to COVID-19. The CDR3 spells CASTTGSPGKGDTQYF. The CDR3 DNA follows: TGCGCCAGCACAACCGGATCCCCCGGGAAGGGAGATACGCAGTATTTT.